A single sample is the source of the 27 T cell receptor beta chains below, sequenced in a study of blood T cells in healthy people across ages. Next came a second PCR, run for about 6 to 12 cycles, which used a sample-barcoded 5' primer along with a J-beta primer mix. TCRdb re-called the 5' RACE reads through MiXCR, storing one row per CDR3 protein. This sample yields roughly 830,000 distinct CDR3 sequences, of which around two thirds are seen a single time; about 27% belongs to the top ten. Material: blood. These receptors originate from a man younger than 45 in good health.

The rearrangement uses TRBV28 and TRBJ2-4, with 8 bases lining up with TRBD2. Germline V gene data show CDR1 as MDHEN and CDR2 as SYDVKM. This CDR3 is 16 amino acids long. The J segment lost 5 bases and the V segment lost 4 bases, leaving 10 bases of the junction unmatched. CDR3 residues: CASSSPGLVKENIQYF. CDR3 DNA: TGTGCCAGCAGTTCTCCGGGACTAGTAAAGGAAAACATTCAGTACTTC.

The chain recombines TRBV27 with TRBJ2-5; D call uncertain. There are 14 residues in the CDR3. Germline CDR1 is MNHEY and CDR2 is SMNVEV (reference sequence). V was cut by 3 bases and J by 5 bases, with 13 bases left in between. The CDR3 sequence: CASSLNVLLETQYF. Written as DNA, the CDR3 is TGTGCCAGCAGTTTGAACGTACTGCTGGAGACCCAGTACTTC.

J is TRBJ2-1 and V is TRBV20-1, with 7 positions matching TRBD2. CDR3 length equals 14 residues. Trimming cost V 0 bases and J 2 bases; bases outside gene matches: 1. Germline-derived CDR1 and CDR2 are DFQATT and SNEGSKA (reference sequence). CDR3 sequence reads: CSARDTSAYNEQFF. CDR3 DNA sequence: TGCAGTGCTAGAGATACTAGCGCCTACAATGAGCAGTTCTTC.

This rearrangement joins TRBV7-9 to TRBJ1-4; TRBD1 matches 9 bases. V lost 5 bases to trimming and J lost 7 bases; unmatched junction nucleotides: 11. Germline CDR1 and CDR2: SEHNR and FQNEAQ (reference sequence). The CDR3 runs to 16 residues. The CDR3 DNA follows: TGTGCCAGCAGCCCACTCCAGGACAGGGGTGGTGAAAAACTGTTTTTT. This translates into CASSPLQDRGGEKLFF.

This clonotype appeared a single time. The chain links TRBV3-1 to TRBJ2-2, with TRBD2 matching over 10 bases. The germline V gene encodes CDR1 LGHDT and CDR2 YNNKEL (reference sequence). Trimming at V came to 0 bases and at J to 5 bases, leaving 9 bases not matched to a gene. CDR3 length equals 18 residues. The CDR3 sequence is CASSQDGSSGGWTGELFF. The CDR3 DNA is TGTGCCAGCAGCCAAGATGGGTCTAGCGGGGGATGGACCGGGGAGCTGTTTTTT.

The chain combines TRBV2 with TRBJ2-4; tentatively, D is TRBD2 (7 bases). The CDR3 spans 17 residues. The germline gives CDR1 SNHLY, CDR2 FYNNEI. The V gene lost 4 bases and the J gene lost 3 bases, with 19 bases spanning the gap. The CDR3 spells CASSVPGGGADKNIQYF. Here the CDR3 DNA reads TGTGCCAGCAGTGTTCCGGGTGGGGGGGCCGACAAAAACATTCAGTACTTC. The entire variable domain, with the rest obtained from reference TRBV2 and TRBJ2-4, is as follows: EPEVTQTPSHQVTQMGQEVILRCVPISNHLYFYWYRQILGQKVEFLVSFYNNEISEKSEIFDDQFSVERPDGSNFTLKIRSTKLEDSAMYFCASSVPGGGADKNIQYFGAGTRLSVL.

The CDR3 DNA sequence: TGCGCCAGCAGCCAAGATGAGGAGGGTTACTATGGCTACACCTTC. It specifies CASSQDEEGYYGYTF. The V call is TRBV4-3, the J call TRBJ1-2; D uncertain. CDR1 and CDR2 from the germline V gene are LGHNA and YSLEER. This CDR3 region has 15 residues. The V end was cut by 0 bases, the J end by 3 bases, with 11 bases between.

The chain combines TRBV14 with TRBJ1-2; tentatively, D is TRBD1 (5 bases). The germline V and J ends were trimmed by 3 bases and 7 bases, with 6 bases remaining between them. The CDR3 spans 11 residues. Germline CDR1 SGHDN, CDR2 FVKESK. This CDR3 is CASSHGTGYTF. The CDR3 coding sequence is TGTGCCAGCAGCCACGGGACTGGCTACACCTTC.

CDR3: CASMSYNEQFF. The CDR3, as DNA: TGTGCCAGCATGTCCTACAATGAGCAGTTCTTC. J is TRBJ2-1 and V is TRBV6-7, with unresolved D. TRBV6-7 is annotated as an ORF whose role is uncertain. The CDR3 is 11 residues long. Deletions cut 7 bases from V and 1 base from J, with 2 bases between.

The chain has TRBV13 and TRBJ2-3; TRBD2 matches 9 bases. V trimming: 6 bases; J trimming: 2 bases; junction bases outside the gene matches: 9. The CDR3 totals 16 residues. Germline V gene data show CDR1 as PRHDT and CDR2 as FYEKMQ (reference sequence). The CDR3 loop reads CASRSTAGGNTDTQYF. The CDR3 nucleotides read TGTGCCAGCAGATCCACAGCGGGGGGCAACACAGATACGCAGTATTTT.

V is TRBV25-1 and J is TRBJ2-6, with TRBD2 as a possible D gene (6 bases). Germline V gene sequence: CDR1 MGHDK, CDR2 SYGVNS. CDR3 length equals 18 residues. Trimming removed 1 base at V and 0 bases at J, with 13 bases between. CDR3 in amino acids: CASSEFSGTSSGANVLTF. In DNA form, the CDR3 reads TGTGCCAGCAGTGAATTTTCAGGGACTTCCTCTGGGGCCAACGTCCTGACTTTC. Complete variable domain (other parts from reference TRBV25-1 and TRBJ2-6): EADIYQTPRYLVIGTGKKITLECSQTMGHDKMYWYQQDPGMELHLIHYSYGVNSTEKGDLSSESTVSRIRTEHFPLTLESARPSHTSQYLCASSEFSGTSSGANVLTFGAGSRLTVL.

V gene TRBV7-2 combines with J gene TRBJ1-5; 9 positions agree with TRBD1. CDR3 length: 15 amino acids. Germline lookup yields CDR1 SGHTA and CDR2 FQGNSA. V lost 5 bases and J lost 11; bases outside the gene matches: 13. Here the CDR3 reads CASSAPGTGLQAQHF. In nucleotides, the CDR3 is TGTGCCAGCAGCGCACCCGGGACAGGGTTACAGGCCCAGCATTTT. The full variable domain, rest sourced from reference TRBV7-2 and TRBJ1-5, is GAGVSQSPSNKVTEKGKDVELRCDPISGHTALYWYRQSLGQGLEFLIYFQGNSAPDKSGLPSDRFSAERTGGSVSTLTIQRTQQEDSAVYLCASSAPGTGLQAQHFGDGTRLSIL.

This clonotype was picked up one time. This chain links TRBV6-2 or TRBV6-3 with TRBJ2-2; 10 bases align to TRBD1. This CDR3 is 16 amino acids long. Per the germline V gene, CDR1 is MNHEY and CDR2 is SVGEGT. V lost 5 bases to trimming and J lost 3 bases; unmatched junction nucleotides: 6. CDR3: CASSLRDRGYTGELFF. In DNA form, the CDR3 reads TGTGCCAGCAGTCTCCGGGACAGGGGATACACCGGGGAGCTGTTTTTT.

This clonotype was counted at least ten times. This sequence joins TRBV20-1 and TRBJ2-7; D gene uncertain. Germline V gene sequence: CDR1 DFQATT, CDR2 SNEGSKA (reference sequence). The CDR3 length is 12 residues. The V and J ends lost 4 bases and 1 base respectively, with 8 bases between them. The CDR3: CSAILLSYEQYF. The CDR3 DNA reads TGCAGTGCTATACTTCTTTCCTACGAGCAGTACTTC.

J is TRBJ2-4 and V is TRBV7-9; 7 bases map to TRBD1. CDR3 size: 20 residues. The germline CDR1 and CDR2 sequences are SEHNR and FQNEAQ (reference sequence). The trim removed 3 bases at V and 1 base at J, leaving 18 bases unmatched. The CDR3 bases are TGTGCCAGCAGCTTTCCGATGTCCGCCGGCTCCAGGGGGGCCAAAAACATTCAGTACTTC. It is translated as CASSFPMSAGSRGAKNIQYF.

This clonotype has only a few counts. The chain carries TRBV15 and TRBJ1-2; a weak D match, TRBD1 (6 bases). Germline-derived CDR1 and CDR2 are LNHNV and YYDKDF (reference sequence). Trimming left V 0 bases short and J 6 bases short, with 8 bases between. This CDR3 spans 13 amino acids. CDR3 in amino acids: CATSREQGNGYTF. The CDR3 DNA sequence: TGTGCCACCAGCAGAGAACAGGGTAATGGCTACACCTTC.

The J gene is TRBJ2-1, the V gene TRBV7-2; 9 bases align to TRBD1. The CDR3 sequence is 16 residues long. In germline, CDR1 is SGHTA, CDR2 FQGNSA. Trimming removed 5 bases from V and 2 bases from J; junction bases left unmatched: 7. CDR3 loop: CASSPRTGATYNEQFF. CDR3 DNA: TGTGCCAGCAGCCCCCGGACAGGGGCAACCTACAATGAGCAGTTCTTC.

The chain uses TRBV7-2 and TRBJ1-5, with 11 bases aligning to TRBD1. Trimming removed 3 bases from V and 3 bases from J; junction bases left unmatched: 13. Germline-derived CDR1 and CDR2 are SGHTA and FQGNSA. The CDR3 spans 19 residues. CDR3 in DNA: TGTGCCAGCAGCTTGGTAGGGGGGACAGGGGGGTTTGTCAATCAGCCCCAGCATTTT. Translated: CASSLVGGTGGFVNQPQHF.

Concerning this clonotype: Possible read error: a much larger clone is one base away. The V gene is TRBV20-1, the J gene TRBJ2-1, with D possibly being TRBD1 or TRBD2 (6 bases each). The germline gives CDR1 DFQATT, CDR2 SNEGSKA (reference sequence). This CDR3 is built from 14 residues. V lost 0 bases and J 10 bases, leaving 16 bases between the germline ends. The CDR3 DNA follows: TGCAGTGCTAGAGATATGGGGGGCTCCTACGAGCAGTTCTTC. Its translation: CSARDMGGSYEQFF.

The chain employs TRBV2 and TRBJ2-1; 8 bases map to TRBD1. Germline V gene sequence: CDR1 SNHLY, CDR2 FYNNEI. The CDR3 runs to 15 residues. Losses at the gene ends were 5 bases for V and 6 bases for J; bases not matched to a gene: 9. The CDR3 protein is CASSPDRGRLNEQFF. The CDR3 bases are TGTGCCAGCAGTCCCGACAGGGGCCGACTCAATGAGCAGTTCTTC.

The V and J genes are TRBV12-3 or TRBV12-4 and TRBJ2-4; 7 bases match TRBD1. The J call is in doubt because the DNA end fits TRBJ2-7 better. The CDR3 is 14 residues long. The CDR3 coding sequence is TGTGCCAGCACCCGACAGGGTTGGGAAAACGAGCAGTACTTC. This gives the protein CASTRQGWENEQYF.

V is TRBV4-3 and J is TRBJ2-7; D remains unclear. The V end lost 0 bases, the J end lost 3 bases, and 9 bases lay between the germline ends. CDR1 is LGHNA and CDR2 is YSLEER in the germline V gene. The CDR3 loop spans 14 amino acids. The CDR3 sequence is CASSQDPDGYEQYF. The CDR3 region has the DNA TGCGCCAGCAGCCAAGACCCTGACGGCTACGAGCAGTACTTC.

This chain uses TRBV27 with TRBJ2-1; D possibly corresponds to TRBD2 (6 bases). Trimming took off 8 bases at V and 2 bases at J, with 7 bases between the two ends. The germline V gene has CDR1 MNHEY and CDR2 SMNVEV (reference sequence). The CDR3 has 12 residues. This CDR3 reads CASRLAYNEQFF. The CDR3 coding sequence is TGTGCCAGCCGACTAGCCTACAATGAGCAGTTCTTC.

The chain is built from TRBV10-3 and TRBJ1-6; D is unresolved. V lost 2 bases to trimming and J lost 6 bases, with 8 bases between them. Germline V gene lookup returns CDR1 ENHRY and CDR2 SYGVKD. This CDR3 has 14 residues. The CDR3 protein is CAISERAGNSPLHF. CDR3 in DNA: TGTGCCATCAGTGAGAGGGCGGGTAATTCACCCCTCCACTTT.

The rearrangement joins TRBV4-3 to TRBJ2-3, with unresolved D. The V end was cut by 1 base, the J end by 4 bases, with 6 bases between. CDR3 length equals 13 residues. Germline V gene sequence: CDR1 LGHNA, CDR2 YSLEER. In DNA form, the CDR3 reads TGCGCCAGCAGCCAAGGCCCCCCAGATACGCAGTATTTT. Protein product: CASSQGPPDTQYF.

This chain connects TRBV28 to TRBJ2-5; D unclear. CDR3 length: 16 amino acids. Trimming pared 5 bases from V and 1 base from J, leaving 17 bases between. CDR1 and CDR2 from the germline V gene are MDHEN and SYDVKM. The DNA of the CDR3 is TGTGCCAGCAGTATACCGGGCCCCGGACGCCAAGAGACCCAGTACTTC. It encodes CASSIPGPGRQETQYF.

The chain links TRBV20-1 to TRBJ2-1, with 7 positions matching TRBD2. The germline gives CDR1 DFQATT, CDR2 SNEGSKA (reference sequence). The CDR3 consists of 14 residues. V gave up 1 base and J gave up 7 bases; unmatched junction bases: 7. The CDR3 loop is CSARGTGGGNEQFF. CDR3 in DNA: TGCAGTGCTAGAGGGACGGGGGGAGGAAATGAGCAGTTCTTC.